The 6 T cell receptor beta chains in this list originate from one sample, sequenced in a study of tumor-infiltrating lymphocytes in primary liver carcinoma. A primer matching the constant region was used to make TCR beta cDNA from about 500 ng of total RNA. TCR beta libraries came from three nested multiplex PCR rounds using slightly modified ARM-PCR. TRBV1-TRBV30 forward primers paired with a C-beta reverse primer were used in the first two PCR rounds, which ran approximately 11 cycles each. Via MiXCR, TCRdb re-called the multiplex PCR reads, giving one row per CDR3 protein. The table lists 85,000 to 100,000 distinct CDR3 sequences, less than 70% of them singletons, with 27% in the top ten. From unsorted bulk tissue weighing about 17-30 mg, DNA and RNA were co-extracted. The specimen was tumor-adjacent normal liver tissue. All receptors come from a man in his forties with primary liver carcinoma and hepatitis B virus infection.

This sequence joins TRBV6-2 or TRBV6-3 and TRBJ2-1; 13 positions match TRBD2. The CDR3 has 14 amino acids. Germline V gene lookup returns CDR1 MNHEY and CDR2 SVGEGT. Germline trimming cut 11 bases from V and 4 bases from J; bases unmatched to any gene: 5. The CDR3 region has the DNA TGTGCCGTCGGGACTAGCGGGGCATACAATGAGCAGTTCTTC. It translates to CAVGTSGAYNEQFF.

Note on this clonotype: One end of the junction fails to match germline, which may point to a read error. The chain combines TRBV4-1 with TRBJ1-1; 8 positions match TRBD1. Germline V gives CDR1 MGHRA, CDR2 YSYEKL. This CDR3 has 14 residues. The CDR3 DNA sequence: TGCGCCAGCAGTCAAGTGACAGGGGAAACTGAAGCTTTCTTT. Protein: CASSQVTGETEAFF.

Worth noting for this clonotype: The junction and the germline gene differ at one end; a read error may be behind it. V usage is TRBV5-6 and J usage is TRBJ2-1, with D perhaps matching TRBD2 (5 bases). The CDR3 has 14 amino acids. Germline values: CDR1 SGHDT, CDR2 YYEEEE. CDR3 coding DNA: TGTGCCAGCAGATTCGGGGTGGTGGGCAATGAGCAGTTATTC. It specifies CASRFGVVGNEQLF.

For this clonotype: One end of the junction does not line up with germline, which may come from a read error. V gene TRBV10-3 combines with J gene TRBJ1-1; maybe TRBD1 (6 bases). Germline loops: CDR1 ENHRY, CDR2 SYGVKD. The CDR3 is 12 amino acids. CDR3 loop: CATAGGPTEASF. The CDR3 nucleotides are TGTGCCACGGCTGGGGGGCCCACTGAAGCTTCCTTT.

About this clonotype: This may stem from a read error, because a much larger clone lies one nucleotide away. The chain uses TRBV6-6 and TRBJ2-1; 9 bases agree with TRBD1. Germline loops: CDR1 MNHNY, CDR2 SVGAGI (reference sequence). The CDR3 is 15 amino acids. DNA for the CDR3: TGTGCCATCAGTTACTGGGACAGGGTGTACAATGAGCAGTTCTTC. Its protein product is CAISYWDRVYNEQFF.

On this clonotype itself: Its ends do not fully match the called genes, so a read error is possible. The rearrangement links TRBV11-2 to TRBJ2-7, with unresolved D. This CDR3 is built from 14 residues. Germline values: CDR1 SGHAT, CDR2 FQNNGV. The CDR3 bases are TGTGCCAGCTGCTTAACCGCCGGAGTCTACGAGCAATACTTC. It encodes CASCLTAGVYEQYF.